The rows below give T cell receptor beta chains drawn from one sample of a study of CD8 T cells in ankylosing spondylitis. TCRdb redid the calling of the 5' RACE reads with MiXCR, one entry per CDR3 protein. The sample carries some 120,000 distinct CDR3 sequences, about 6.4% recorded once. The sample comprised blood, either unsorted or a sorted T cell fraction (not recorded which). These receptors came from a male donor with ankylosing spondylitis or in good health (not recorded which). Both conserved end residues are part of each CDR3. D genes are given only for firm matches. Clone size is not always given. Where it is, it says once, few, many or a class for expanded clones.

15	-	TRBV3-1	TRBJ2-5	many	CASSQDTGDQETQYF	TGTGCCAGCAGCCAAGATACGGGAGACCAAGAGACCCAGTACTTC
15	-	TRBV20-1	TRBJ2-7	many	CSAFQGDGLIYEQYF	TGCAGTGCTTTTCAAGGGGACGGACTGATCTACGAGCAGTACTTC
15	TRBD2	TRBV3-1	TRBJ2-5	many	CASSSKRGIQETQYF	TGTGCCAGCAGCTCCAAGCGGGGGATCCAAGAGACCCAGTACTTC
13	-	TRBV29-1	TRBJ2-7	many	CSVVSGDYYEQYF	TGCAGCGTTGTTAGCGGAGACTATTACGAGCAGTACTTC
14	TRBD1	TRBV28	TRBJ1-1	few	CASSDPGTGGRAFF	TGTGCCAGCAGTGACCCCGGGACAGGGGGCCGGGCTTTCTTT
14	-	TRBV29-1	TRBJ1-1	many	CSVEVAGLNTEAFF	TGCAGCGTTGAGGTGGCGGGACTGAACACTGAAGCTTTCTTT
13	-	TRBV7-3	TRBJ2-1	many	CASSYDNYNEQFF	TGTGCCAGCAGCTACGACAACTACAATGAGCAGTTCTTC
14	-	TRBV18	TRBJ1-2	many	CASSPSRVNYGYTF	TGTGCCAGCTCACCGTCCAGGGTTAACTATGGCTACACCTTC
14	-	TRBV5-1	TRBJ2-3	many	CASSLEQTTDTQYF	TGCGCCAGCAGCTTGGAACAGACGACAGATACGCAGTATTTT
15	-	TRBV5-1	TRBJ2-2	many	CASSLALGATGELFF	TGCGCCAGCAGCTTGGCCCTGGGTGCGACCGGGGAGCTGTTTTTT
15	-	TRBV7-3	TRBJ2-5	many	CASSLSGTVKETQYF	TGTGCCAGCAGCTTATCCGGGACGGTAAAAGAGACCCAGTACTTC
13	-	TRBV20-1	TRBJ1-2	many	CSARGESANGYTF	TGCAGTGCTAGAGGGGAGTCAGCGAATGGCTACACCTTC
14	-	TRBV5-1	TRBJ1-1	many	CASSLYRENTEAFF	TGCGCCAGCAGCTTGTACAGGGAGAACACTGAAGCTTTCTTT
15	TRBD1	TRBV2	TRBJ2-2	many	CASRTDRVLTGELFF	TGTGCCAGCAGGACCGACAGGGTACTAACCGGGGAGCTGTTTTTT
16	TRBD1	TRBV7-7	TRBJ2-1	many	CASSPMGQGAWNEQFF	TGTGCTAGCAGCCCTATGGGACAGGGGGCTTGGAATGAGCAGTTCTTC
13	-	TRBV7-9	TRBJ1-3	many	CASSLGLGNTIYF	TGTGCCAGCAGCTTAGGTCTTGGAAACACCATATATTTT
16	-	TRBV28	TRBJ2-5	many	CASSHHQTGNQETQYF	TGTGCCAGCAGCCACCACCAAACCGGGAACCAAGAGACCCAGTACTTC
13	-	TRBV5-1	TRBJ2-5	many	CASSLSDGETQYF	TGCGCCAGCAGCTTGAGCGACGGGGAGACCCAGTACTTC
11	-	TRBV20-1	TRBJ2-3	many	CSARKSDTQYF	TGCAGTGCTAGGAAGTCTGATACGCAGTATTTT
15	TRBD2	TRBV20-1	TRBJ2-2	many	CSAPFSGGGSGELFF	TGCAGTGCCCCTTTTTCGGGGGGGGGTAGCGGGGAGCTGTTTTTT
15	-	TRBV30	TRBJ1-6	-	CAWKPGSSYNSPLHF	TGTGCCTGGAAGCCAGGGAGCTCCTATAATTCACCCCTCCACTTT
15	TRBD2	TRBV20-1	TRBJ2-1	many	CSASTSASGGIEQFF	TGCAGTGCTAGCACCTCAGCTAGCGGGGGGATTGAGCAGTTCTTC
14	-	TRBV5-1	TRBJ1-2	many	CASSPLEGSYGYTF	TGCGCCAGCAGCCCCCTGGAAGGCAGCTATGGCTACACCTTC
13	-	TRBV20-1	TRBJ1-1	many	CSARWSGNTEAFF	TGCAGTGCTAGATGGTCCGGGAACACTGAAGCTTTCTTT
15	-	TRBV7-9	TRBJ1-1	many	CASSPGTRGGTEAFF	TGTGCCAGCAGCCCCGGTACAAGGGGAGGCACTGAAGCTTTCTTT
16	TRBD1	TRBV3-1	TRBJ1-6	-	CASSQAGQGISSPLHF	TGTGCCAGCAGCCAAGCCGGACAGGGAATCAGCTCACCCCTCCACTTT
14	-	TRBV2	TRBJ1-1	many	CASTTGIVDTEAFF	TGTGCCAGCACCACAGGGATCGTGGACACTGAAGCTTTCTTT
16	-	TRBV7-2	TRBJ2-1	large	CASSKQGWGSYNEQFF	TGTGCCAGCAGTAAGCAGGGTTGGGGCTCCTACAATGAGCAGTTCTTC
18	TRBD1	TRBV5-1	TRBJ1-4	-	CASTHGLQGAQSNEKLFF	TGCGCCAGCACCCACGGACTACAGGGGGCGCAGAGTAATGAAAAACTGTTTTTT
15	-	TRBV5-1	TRBJ2-7	many	CASSLVAGASHEQYF	TGCGCCAGCAGCTTGGTCGCAGGAGCGTCCCACGAGCAGTACTTC
15	TRBD1	TRBV4-1	TRBJ1-1	many	CASSQSGQGGTEAFF	TGCGCCAGCAGCCAAAGCGGACAGGGAGGCACTGAAGCTTTCTTT
15	TRBD2	TRBV7-9	TRBJ2-1	many	CASSRGTSGSDEQFF	TGTGCCAGCAGCCGAGGGACTAGCGGGAGTGATGAGCAGTTCTTC
15	-	TRBV7-8	TRBJ2-5	many	CASRGGYQGQETQYF	TGTGCCAGCAGGGGGGGATATCAGGGTCAAGAGACCCAGTACTTC
14	-	TRBV5-1	TRBJ2-7	many	CASSLQGSPYEQYF	TGCGCCAGCAGCTTACAGGGTTCCCCCTACGAGCAGTACTTC
16	-	TRBV13	TRBJ2-3	-	CASSSSRTENTDTQYF	TGTGCCAGCAGCTCCAGCAGGACAGAGAACACAGATACGCAGTATTTT
15	-	TRBV5-1	TRBJ2-1	-	CASSLDGGRNNEQFF	TGCGCCAGCAGCTTGGATGGGGGCCGTAACAATGAGCAGTTCTTC
16	-	TRBV5-4	TRBJ2-7	-	CASSLGTLGSSYEQYF	TGTGCCAGCAGCTTGGGCACTTTGGGAAGCTCCTACGAGCAGTACTTC
15	-	TRBV12-3/TRBV12-4	TRBJ2-2	many	CASSLGYRGGGELFF	TGTGCCAGCAGTTTAGGATATAGGGGCGGCGGGGAGCTGTTTTTT
15	-	TRBV25-1	TRBJ1-1	many	CASSPTGGRGTEAFF	TGTGCCAGCAGTCCTACGGGGGGGAGAGGCACTGAAGCTTTCTTT
11	-	TRBV29-1	TRBJ2-3	many	CSVEGPGTQYF	TGCAGCGTTGAAGGCCCGGGTACGCAGTATTTT
14	-	TRBV7-2	TRBJ2-2	many	CASSVLAYTGELFF	TGTGCCAGCAGCGTACTAGCCTACACCGGGGAGCTGTTTTTT
14	-	TRBV20-1	TRBJ2-3	few	CSARPLGRTDTQYF	TGCAGTGCTAGACCCTTGGGGCGCACAGATACGCAGTATTTT